The 25 T cell receptor beta chains below all came from one sample that was sequenced in a study of OX40 agonist ivuxolimab in advanced cancers. Repertoires were generated with immunoSEQ multiplex PCR, while TCRdb's copy carries only in-frame clones and drops some. The sample lists 60,000 or so clones, over 65% seen once, with 3.1% in the top ten. The sequenced sample was CD4+ or CD8+ T cells sorted from blood, obtained in a trial of the OX40 agonist ivuxolimab. These receptor sequences come from an adult with an advanced solid tumor such as melanoma, head and neck, liver or kidney cancer.

The V call is TRBV7-2, the J call TRBJ2-7, with no clear D. Germline values: CDR1 SGHTA, CDR2 FQGNSA. The CDR3 contains 13 residues. V was cut by 5 bases and J by 2 bases, with 10 bases left in between. The DNA of the CDR3 is TGTGCCAGCAGCCCCGACTGGGCCTACGAGCAGTACTTC. This encodes CASSPDWAYEQYF.

There are a few counts of this clone. The chain employs TRBV7-9 and TRBJ2-1, with TRBD1 identical over 7 bases. CDR3 length: 16 residues. Germline loops: CDR1 SEHNR, CDR2 FQNEAQ (reference sequence). V shed 5 bases and J 6 bases; nucleotides not matched to a gene: 13. CDR3 region: CASSTSSGTAPNEQFF. The CDR3 DNA follows: TGTGCCAGCAGCACCTCCTCCGGGACAGCCCCCAATGAGCAGTTCTTC.

This sequence joins TRBV9 and TRBJ1-5, with D maybe TRBD1 (5 bases). This CDR3 spans 15 amino acids. V was cut by 4 bases and J by 3 bases, with 14 bases left in between. Germline values: CDR1 SGDLS, CDR2 YYNGEE. CDR3 sequence: CASSIGAGLNQPQHF. The DNA of the CDR3 is TGTGCCAGCAGCATAGGGGCAGGCCTCAATCAGCCCCAGCATTTT.

J is TRBJ2-1 and V is TRBV7-2; TRBD2 matches 9 bases. The V and J ends lost 2 bases and 1 base, in that order; junction bases with no gene match: 3. CDR1 and CDR2 (germline): SGHTA, FQGNSA. This CDR3 comprises 16 residues. CDR3: CASSLRAGGSYNEQFF. As DNA, the CDR3 is TGTGCCAGCAGCTTACGAGCGGGGGGATCCTACAATGAGCAGTTCTTC.

This clone appeared a single time. The chain carries TRBV6-5 and TRBJ2-5; D is undetermined. Germline CDR1 reads MNHEY; CDR2 reads SVGAGI. Trimming removed 8 bases from V and 4 bases from J, with 8 bases in between. This CDR3 is built from 11 residues. The CDR3 DNA follows: TGTGCCAGCCCTAAGGGAGAGACCCAGTACTTC. Protein: CASPKGETQYF.

The chain carries TRBV6-1 and TRBJ1-5; D is unclear. Trimming took 6 bases from V and 0 from J, leaving 9 bases between them. This CDR3 comprises 14 residues. CDR1 and CDR2 from the germline V gene are MNHNS and SASEGT. CDR3 coding DNA: TGTGCCAGCAGAGTCGGTTATAGCAATCAGCCCCAGCATTTT. Translating gives CASRVGYSNQPQHF.

The chain links TRBV28 to TRBJ1-4; tentatively, D is TRBD1 (5 bases). The germline V gene has CDR1 MDHEN and CDR2 SYDVKM. The CDR3 totals 15 residues. V lost 7 bases and J lost 0, with 12 bases in between. The CDR3 reads CASTRASPTNEKLFF. CDR3 DNA sequence: TGTGCCAGCACCAGGGCGTCCCCAACTAATGAAAAACTGTTTTTT.

V gene TRBV5-8 combines with J gene TRBJ2-2; D may be TRBD1 or TRBD2 (6 bases each). V was trimmed by 7 bases and J by 6 bases, leaving 19 bases between them. The CDR3 is made up of 15 amino acids. CDR1 and CDR2 from the germline V gene are SGHTS and YDEGEE. The CDR3 is CASGGGRWAAGELFF. CDR3 DNA sequence: TGTGCCAGCGGAGGGGGGCGCTGGGCCGCCGGGGAGCTGTTTTTT.

A few counts support this clone. This chain uses TRBV29-1 with TRBJ1-4; D unresolved. The CDR3 spans 14 residues. Germline V gene sequence: CDR1 SQVTM, CDR2 ANQGSEA. V was clipped by 7 bases and J by 8 bases, with 20 bases between them. In DNA form, the CDR3 reads TGCAGCGGAGGCGACACCAGAGGAGGGGAAAAACTGTTTTTT. It specifies CSGGDTRGGEKLFF.

This clone has a handful of counts. This CDR3 is CASSLSRGLAGGTEEQYF. Here the CDR3 DNA reads TGTGCCAGCAGTTTATCGAGAGGACTAGCGGGTGGGACTGAGGAGCAGTACTTC. V is TRBV27 and J is TRBJ2-7, with 11 positions matching TRBD2. Unmatched junction bases numbered 14, after V lost 0 bases and J lost 7 bases. Germline CDR1 is MNHEY and CDR2 is SMNVEV (reference sequence). The length of the CDR3 is 18 residues.

The rearrangement links TRBV4-2 to TRBJ1-6; D not certain. Germline CDR1 LGHNA, CDR2 YNFKEQ. This CDR3 comprises 16 residues. V lost 0 bases and J 4 bases, leaving 10 bases between the germline ends. The CDR3, as DNA: TGTGCCAGCAGCCAAGACGTTGCCCTTTATAATTCACCCCTCCACTTT. It translates to CASSQDVALYNSPLHF.

J is TRBJ1-5 and V is TRBV6-5; D unresolved. CDR1 is MNHEY and CDR2 is SVGAGI in the germline V gene. The V end lost 2 bases, the J end lost 3 bases, and 5 bases lay between the germline ends. The CDR3 spans 13 residues. The CDR3 coding sequence is TGTGCCAGCAGTTACAAGGACAATCAGCCCCAGCATTTT. It encodes CASSYKDNQPQHF.

This clone was recorded once. V and J are TRBV11-3 and TRBJ1-1, with D perhaps matching TRBD1 (6 bases). The ends were cut back, 4 bases at V and 1 base at J, with 13 bases in the middle. Germline V CDR1 and CDR2: SGHNT, YENEEA. The CDR3 spans 15 residues. CDR3 DNA sequence: TGTGCCAGCAGCTACGCAGGGGAACAGAACACTGAAGCTTTCTTT. It specifies CASSYAGEQNTEAFF.

The gene calls are TRBV6-6 and TRBJ1-1; weak D call: TRBD1 (5 bases). Germline V CDR1 and CDR2: MNHNY, SVGAGI (reference sequence). CDR3 size: 15 residues. With 8 bases removed from V and 0 bases from J, the gap between germline ends came to 16 bases. CDR3 residues: CASRGAGRMNTEAFF. The CDR3 DNA is TGTGCCAGCCGAGGGGCAGGGAGGATGAACACTGAAGCTTTCTTT.

The J gene is TRBJ1-1, the V gene TRBV4-3; D is ambiguous. The CDR3 contains 15 residues. Trimming stripped 0 bases from V and 1 base from J, with 9 bases between. Germline values: CDR1 LGHNA, CDR2 YSLEER. CDR3 coding DNA: TGCGCCAGCAGCCAAGACCCGTCAAGGAACACTGAAGCTTTCTTT. Protein: CASSQDPSRNTEAFF.

The rearrangement uses TRBV27 and TRBJ2-1; no clear D. Germline lookup yields CDR1 MNHEY and CDR2 SMNVEV (reference sequence). The CDR3 is 13 amino acids. V was shortened by 8 bases and J by 6 bases, with 14 bases between the two germline ends. The CDR3 reads CASRTGLGNEQFF. CDR3 coding DNA: TGTGCCAGCCGGACCGGGCTGGGCAATGAGCAGTTCTTC.

The chain has TRBV6-5 and TRBJ1-1; no reliable D call. Trimming left V 4 bases short and J 5 bases short, with 20 bases between. The CDR3 has 16 amino acids. Germline CDR1 MNHEY, CDR2 SVGAGI. The CDR3 nucleotides read TGTGCCAGCAGTTCCTTAAGGGTCATCGGAATGACTGAAGCTTTCTTT. As protein: CASSSLRVIGMTEAFF.

V usage is TRBV27 and J usage is TRBJ2-2; the D gene is possibly TRBD1 (6 bases). The V end lost 4 bases, the J end lost 0 bases, and 18 bases lay between the germline ends. This CDR3 comprises 18 residues. Per germline, CDR1 MNHEY and CDR2 SMNVEV (reference sequence). CDR3 DNA: TGTGCCAGCAGTTGGTGGGGGCGAGGTCTAGCGAACACCGGGGAGCTGTTTTTT. Translated, it gives CASSWWGRGLANTGELFF.

The chain joins TRBV7-3 to TRBJ2-1, with D perhaps given as TRBD1 or TRBD2 (5 bases each). There are 15 residues in the CDR3. Trimming shortened V by 5 bases and J by 9 bases, and 20 bases separated the two germline ends. The germline V gene has CDR1 SGHTA and CDR2 FQGTGA. CDR3 bases: TGTGCCAGCAGCCCGAGTGTCGGGGCCGTTGGTGAGCAGTTCTTC. It yields the protein CASSPSVGAVGEQFF. Together with reference TRBV7-3 and TRBJ2-1, the CDR3 gives the full variable domain: GAGVSQTPSNKVTEKGKYVELRCDPISGHTALYWYRQSLGQGPEFLIYFQGTGAADDSGLPNDRFFAVRPEGSVSTLKIQRTERGDSAVYLCASSPSVGAVGEQFFGPGTRLTVL.

On this clone itself: Other DNA sequences of this sample code for an identical CDR3. V usage is TRBV11-3 and J usage is TRBJ2-6; D is possibly TRBD1 or TRBD2 (5 bases each). The length of the CDR3 is 15 residues. The V end was cut by 4 bases, the J end by 4 bases, with 11 bases between. Germline V gene sequence: CDR1 SGHNT, CDR2 YENEEA. The CDR3 spells CASSSGDLGANVLTF. Written as DNA, the CDR3 is TGTGCCAGCAGCTCTGGGGACCTAGGGGCCAACGTCCTGACTTTC.

The V call is TRBV7-6, the J call TRBJ1-6; the match to TRBD1 covers 9 bases. Trimming took 0 bases from V and 9 from J; bases not matched to a gene: 9. The CDR3 contains 17 residues. Per the germline V gene, CDR1 is SGHVS and CDR2 is FNYEAQ. The CDR3 loop reads CASSLAAGQGMASPLHF. DNA of the CDR3: TGTGCCAGCAGCTTAGCGGCCGGACAGGGGATGGCTTCACCCCTCCACTTT.

V and J are TRBV5-1 and TRBJ2-1, with D perhaps TRBD1 or TRBD2 (6 bases each). V was shortened by 6 bases and J by 3 bases, with 16 bases between the two germline ends. CDR1 and CDR2 (germline): SGHRS, YFSETQ. The CDR3 has 15 residues. The DNA of the CDR3 is TGCGCCAGCACCCCCAGGAGGGGGGTCTACAATGAGCAGTTCTTC. Amino acids: CASTPRRGVYNEQFF. The whole variable domain, remainder taken from reference TRBV5-1 and TRBJ2-1, is KAGVTQTPRYLIKTRGQQVTLSCSPISGHRSVSWYQQTPGQGLQFLFEYFSETQRNKGNFPGRFSGRQFSNSRSEMNVSTLELGDSALYLCASTPRRGVYNEQFFGPGTRLTVL.

The V and J genes are TRBV18 and TRBJ2-3, with D perhaps matching TRBD2 (8 bases). Germline lookup yields CDR1 KGHSH and CDR2 LQKENI. The CDR3 has 17 amino acids. V was trimmed by 4 bases and J by 0 bases, leaving 17 bases between them. The CDR3: CASSQSGGGQSTDTQYF. In nucleotides, the CDR3 is TGTGCCAGCTCACAGTCCGGGGGGGGACAGAGCACAGATACGCAGTATTTT.

The chain has TRBV7-2 and TRBJ2-7; TRBD2 matches 14 bases. The V gene end was trimmed by 5 bases and the J gene end by 5 bases; junction bases not matched to a gene: 8. The CDR3 consists of 16 residues. CDR1 is SGHTA and CDR2 is FQGNSA in the germline V gene. CDR3: CASSPWTSGGNHEQYF. As DNA, the CDR3 is TGTGCCAGCAGCCCTTGGACTAGCGGGGGGAATCACGAGCAGTACTTC.

V gene TRBV5-6 combines with J gene TRBJ1-4; possible D gene TRBD1, 5 bases. The ends were cut back, 0 bases at V and 5 bases at J, with 14 bases in the middle. Germline V gene data show CDR1 as SGHDT and CDR2 as YYEEEE. This CDR3 is 16 amino acids long. The CDR3 loop reads CASSLGPGTENEKLFF. The CDR3 nucleotides are TGTGCCAGCAGCTTGGGGCCCGGGACGGAAAATGAAAAACTGTTTTTT.